Listed below are T cell receptor beta chains from one sample, sequenced in a study of blood T cell repertoires in COVID-19. The assay was immunoSEQ multiplex PCR, and TCRdb's table has in-frame clones only and misses some. The table records about 160,000 clones, 86% of them present only once. Sequencing was done on a sample of peripheral blood. All receptors come from a woman between 70 and 85 years old with acute or convalescent COVID-19. CDR3s include the opening cysteine and the closing phenylalanine or tryptophan. Each record gives: clone size, V gene, J gene, D gene, CDR3 DNA, CDR3 protein. D genes are given only for firm matches. Only some rows state a clone size, as once, few, many or a class for expanded clones.

NA,TRBV5-1,TRBJ2-6,TRBD1,TGCGCCAGCAGCCCTACAGGGGTCTCTGGGGCCAACGTCCTGACTTTC,CASSPTGVSGANVLTF
NA,TRBV2,TRBJ2-3,TRBD1,TGTGCCAGCAGTGGGGACAGGGGATCACAGAATACGCAGTATTTT,CASSGDRGSQNTQYF
NA,TRBV15,TRBJ2-1,NA,TGTGCCACCAGCAGAGGTGGGGCTAATGAGCAGTTCTTC,CATSRGGANEQFF
NA,TRBV4-1,TRBJ1-5,NA,TGCGCCAGCAGCCAAGATCTGAGTCAGGGGCTCTATCAGCCCCAGCATTTT,CASSQDLSQGLYQPQHF
once,TRBV6-6,TRBJ2-3,NA,TGTGCCAGCAGTTACCGTACTCGCAGACTTCAGGATACGCAGTATTTT,CASSYRTRRLQDTQYF
NA,TRBV2,TRBJ1-4,TRBD1,TGTGCCAGCAGTTACGGGACAGTTGAAAAACTGTTTTTT,CASSYGTVEKLFF
NA,TRBV27,TRBJ1-2,TRBD1,TGTGCCAGCAGTTTATTCGGACAGGGGGCGGTTGCCTATGGCTACACCTTC,CASSLFGQGAVAYGYTF
NA,TRBV28,TRBJ2-7,TRBD2,TGTGCCAGCAGTTCACCGGGACTAGCCTCCTACGAGCAGTACTTC,CASSSPGLASYEQYF
NA,TRBV19,TRBJ1-5,NA,TGTGCCAGTAGTATGAGGCCGAGAGGTTATAGCAATCAGCCCCAGCATTTT,CASSMRPRGYSNQPQHF
NA,TRBV7-2,TRBJ2-5,NA,TGTGCCAGCAGCCCGAGGGGGGGGGAGACCCAGTACTTC,CASSPRGGETQYF